The 10 T cell receptor beta chains reported below all come from one sample, sequenced in a study of blood T cell repertoires in COVID-19. The data were produced by immunoSEQ multiplex PCR, yet TCRdb's version contains in-frame clones alone and is incomplete. Of around 200,000 clones listed, 84% are singletons. The specimen was peripheral blood. These receptors all come from a woman of 80 years or more with active or convalescent COVID-19.

This clone has just a few counts. The V gene is TRBV20-1, the J gene TRBJ2-7; no reliable D call. The V and J ends lost 7 bases and 3 bases respectively, with 10 bases between them. The CDR3 has 11 amino acids. The germline V gene has CDR1 DFQATT and CDR2 SNEGSKA (reference sequence). DNA for the CDR3: TGCAGTGTCTCCTCTCTCTACGAGCAGTACTTC. It yields the protein CSVSSLYEQYF.

This rearrangement joins TRBV5-4 to TRBJ2-7, with D possibly being TRBD1 (6 bases). This CDR3 has 14 residues. The germline V and J ends were trimmed by 6 bases and 6 bases, with 19 bases remaining between them. Germline V lookup: CDR1 SGHNT, CDR2 YYREEE (reference sequence). CDR3 nucleotide sequence: TGTGCCAGCACCCCACAGGGATCAAGAGGCGAGCAGTACTTC. It yields the protein CASTPQGSRGEQYF. The whole variable domain, remainder taken from reference TRBV5-4 and TRBJ2-7, is ETGVTQSPTHLIKTRGQQVTLRCSSQSGHNTVSWYQQALGQGPQFIFQYYREEENGRGNFPPRFSGLQFPNYSSELNVNALELDDSALYLCASTPQGSRGEQYFGPGTRLTVT.

V gene TRBV18 combines with J gene TRBJ2-7, with 8 nucleotides matching TRBD1. CDR3 size: 14 residues. Germline CDR1 reads KGHSH; CDR2 reads LQKENI. V lost 6 bases, J lost 1 base, and 5 bases stayed unmatched. The CDR3 DNA reads TGTGCCAGCTCTGACAGGGGCAGGTCCTACGAGCAGTACTTC. Protein: CASSDRGRSYEQYF.

This chain joins TRBV11-1 and TRBJ1-1; TRBD1 aligns across 8 bases. This CDR3 contains 13 residues. Trimming at V came to 5 bases and at J to 5 bases, leaving 4 bases not matched to a gene. The V gene's germline CDR1 is SGHAT and CDR2 FQDESV (reference sequence). The CDR3 sequence is CASSRQGITEAFF. The DNA of the CDR3 is TGTGCCAGCAGCCGACAGGGGATTACTGAAGCTTTCTTT.

V and J are TRBV5-6 and TRBJ1-2, with TRBD1 matching over 8 bases. CDR1 is SGHDT, CDR2 YYEEEE, per germline. J was trimmed by 7 bases and V by 4 bases; bases with no gene match: 9. There are 14 residues in the CDR3. CDR3 protein: CASSPNLGTGGYTF. The CDR3 nucleotides read TGTGCCAGCAGCCCCAACCTCGGGACAGGTGGCTACACCTTC. The whole variable domain, remainder taken from reference TRBV5-6 and TRBJ1-2, is DAGVTQSPTHLIKTRGQQVTLRCSPKSGHDTVSWYQQALGQGPQFIFQYYEEEERQRGNFPDRFSGHQFPNYSSELNVNALLLGDSALYLCASSPNLGTGGYTFGSGTRLTVV.

The chain couples TRBV5-1 to TRBJ2-3, with 14 bases identical to TRBD2. Germline loops: CDR1 SGHRS, CDR2 YFSETQ. The CDR3 loop spans 14 amino acids. The trim removed 7 bases at V and 5 bases at J, leaving 3 bases unmatched. CDR3 bases: TGCGCCAGCCGGGGACTAGCGGGGGTAGATACGCAGTATTTT. It is translated as CASRGLAGVDTQYF.

The rearrangement joins TRBV19 to TRBJ2-1, with TRBD2 identical over 9 bases. The CDR3 totals 14 residues. Looked up from germline, CDR1 is LNHDA and CDR2 is SQIVND (reference sequence). V lost 6 bases, J lost 6 bases, and 6 bases stayed unmatched. As DNA, the CDR3 is TGTGCCAGTAGGACTAGCGGTATCGCCAATGAGCAGTTCTTC. Its translation is CASRTSGIANEQFF.

The chain employs TRBV6-2 or TRBV6-3 and TRBJ1-5; D call uncertain. CDR3 size: 13 residues. V shed 4 bases and J shed 5 bases, with 9 bases lying between them. Germline CDR1 MNHEY, CDR2 SVGEGT. The CDR3 region is CASSFSRDQPQHF. For the CDR3, the DNA is TGTGCCAGCAGTTTTAGTCGCGATCAGCCCCAGCATTTT.

The chain combines TRBV5-1 with TRBJ2-5; 11 bases align to TRBD2. There are 16 residues in the CDR3. Germline CDR1 reads SGHRS; CDR2 reads YFSETQ. The ends lost 0 bases at V and 4 bases at J; junction bases unmatched: 5. The CDR3 here is CASSLELAGAGETQYF. Written as DNA, the CDR3 is TGCGCCAGCAGCTTGGAACTAGCGGGAGCCGGAGAGACCCAGTACTTC.

The J gene is TRBJ1-5, the V gene TRBV5-1; weak D call: TRBD1 (5 bases). V was trimmed by 4 bases and J by 0 bases, leaving 11 bases between them. Per the germline V gene, CDR1 is SGHRS and CDR2 is YFSETQ. The CDR3 sequence is 15 residues long. CDR3 sequence: CASSPTVNSNQPQHF. CDR3 DNA sequence: TGCGCCAGCAGCCCGACAGTTAATAGCAATCAGCCCCAGCATTTT.